The clone carrying this T cell receptor beta chain was recorded many times. Antigen specificity is unknown. Deletions cut 0 bases from V and 7 bases from J, with 4 bases between. Germline V gene sequence: CDR1 MNHEY, CDR2 SMNVEV (reference sequence). The CDR3 has 13 amino acids. In building TCR beta libraries, iRepertoire HTBI primers were used together with Arm-PCR of CDR3 regions. MiXCR, applied by TCRdb to the multiplex PCR reads, yields one record per CDR3 protein. The data hold around 460,000 distinct CDR3 sequences, with roughly 15% observed a single time. The time point is: newly diagnosed GD, antithyroid drugs for less than 3 months. Construction of the TCR library relied on RNA isolated from PBMCs. Around 9.1 milliliters of peripheral blood were drawn into EDTA tubes. This sample is part of a study of regulatory T cells in long-lasting Graves disease. Study conclusions and caveats: Persistent disease favored TRBV28, TRBJ1-2 and TRBJ2-5.

A further study also used this sample, focusing on T cells in Graves' hyperthyroidism and ophthalmopathy. That source reports: First-round RT-PCR with HTBI primers amplified the TCR CDR3 region.

V usage is TRBV27 and J usage is TRBJ1-6; D is ambiguous. The source was peripheral blood mononuclear cells (PBMCs), collected at new diagnosis, from a patient treated with antithyroid drugs. The receptor comes from a woman between 50 and 59 years old with Graves disease. The CDR3 nucleotides are TGTGCCAGCAGTTTATCGGAGAATTCACCCCTCCACTTT. This translates into CASSLSENSPLHF.